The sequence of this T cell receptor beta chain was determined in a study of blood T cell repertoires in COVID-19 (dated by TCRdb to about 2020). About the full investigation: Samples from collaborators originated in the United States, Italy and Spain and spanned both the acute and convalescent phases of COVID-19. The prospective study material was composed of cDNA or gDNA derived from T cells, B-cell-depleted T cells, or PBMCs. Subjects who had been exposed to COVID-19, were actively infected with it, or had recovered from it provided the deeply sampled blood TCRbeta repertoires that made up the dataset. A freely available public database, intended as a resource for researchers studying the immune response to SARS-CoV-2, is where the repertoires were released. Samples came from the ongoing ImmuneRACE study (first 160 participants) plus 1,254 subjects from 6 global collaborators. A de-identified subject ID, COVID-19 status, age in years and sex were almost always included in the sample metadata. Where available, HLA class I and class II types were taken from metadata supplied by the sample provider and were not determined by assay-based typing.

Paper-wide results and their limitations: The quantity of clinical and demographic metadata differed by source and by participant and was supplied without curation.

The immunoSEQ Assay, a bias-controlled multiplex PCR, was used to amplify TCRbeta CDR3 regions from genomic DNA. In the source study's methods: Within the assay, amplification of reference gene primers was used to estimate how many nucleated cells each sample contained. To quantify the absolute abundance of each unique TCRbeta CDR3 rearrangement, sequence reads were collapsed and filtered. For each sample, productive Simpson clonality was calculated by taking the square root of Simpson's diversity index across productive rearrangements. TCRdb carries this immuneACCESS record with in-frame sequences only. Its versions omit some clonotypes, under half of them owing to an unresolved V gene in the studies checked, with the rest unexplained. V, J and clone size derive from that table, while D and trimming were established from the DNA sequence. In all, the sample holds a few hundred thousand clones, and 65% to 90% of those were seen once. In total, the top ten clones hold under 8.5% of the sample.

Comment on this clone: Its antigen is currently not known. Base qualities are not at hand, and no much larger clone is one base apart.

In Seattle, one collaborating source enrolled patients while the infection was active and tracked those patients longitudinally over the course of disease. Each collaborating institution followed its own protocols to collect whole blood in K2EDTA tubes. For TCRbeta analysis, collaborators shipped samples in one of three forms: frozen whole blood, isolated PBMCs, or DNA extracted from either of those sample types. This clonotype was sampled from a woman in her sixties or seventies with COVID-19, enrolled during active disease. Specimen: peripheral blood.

The DNA sequence reads TGTGCCAGCAGTTACCCGGGACAGGGCCGCGAGCAGTACTTC. The translation is CASSYPGQGREQYF. This receptor chain uses TRBV6-6 and TRBJ2-7; 9 bases in the junction line up with TRBD1. Reading from cysteine to phenylalanine, the CDR3 counts 14 amino acids. The DNA shown is the 42-base CDR3, in frame from base 1. CDR1 MNHNY and CDR2 SVGAGI were looked up in the germline V gene (reference sequence). The germline V end is reduced by 2 bases and the J end by 6 bases; junction bases left unmatched: 5.